This T cell receptor (beta chain) was sequenced in a study of a mutant IDH1 vaccine in newly diagnosed glioma. Looking at the study overall: The first vaccination came 4-6 weeks after radiotherapy alone, or with temozolomide cycles. Of the patients given treatment, approximately 62% were male and approximately 40% were female, and a mean age of roughly 40 years was recorded. Earlier treatment was radiotherapy, temozolomide, or both, with most getting both.

Indicated time point: week 11, during vaccination. The vaccine gave 300 ug of a 20-mer mutant IDH1 peptide subcutaneously per dose. Every donor had a new WHO grade 3 or 4 astrocytoma that was IDH1-mutant, with loss of nuclear ATRX. The protocol was immunoSEQ multiplex PCR, while the TCRdb copy is restricted to in-frame clones and leaves out a portion. This table holds some 54,000 clones, around 90% found once. Per germline, CDR1 MDHEN and CDR2 SYDVKM. V dropped 6 bases and J dropped 3 bases, with 23 bases sitting between them. The CDR3 runs 17 residues. In the case of this clone: As yet, its antigen is unknown.

The V and J genes are TRBV28 and TRBJ1-1, with D possibly being TRBD1 (6 bases). Material: PBMCs, obtained from a glioma patient whose treatment included an IDH1 peptide vaccine. This TCR derives from a man aged 50 or older with glioma. CDR3 coding DNA: TGTGCCAGCAGCCCCCTCAGATTGGGGGCACATGACACTGAAGCTTTCTTT. Its translation is CASSPLRLGAHDTEAFF.